Shown below are 24 T cell receptor beta chains from a single sample sequenced in a study of blood T cell repertoires in COVID-19. Assay: immunoSEQ multiplex PCR; the TCRdb copy retains only in-frame clones and omits some. The sample gives tens of thousands of clones, around 87% of which show up once; 16% is in the top ten. The sequenced sample was peripheral blood. The receptors shown here come from a man in his forties with COVID-19, enrolled during active disease.

V is TRBV7-9 and J is TRBJ1-4, with 7 nucleotides matching TRBD1. The CDR3 covers 16 residues. V was pared by 5 bases and J by 7 bases, with 13 bases of the junction left unmatched. Per the germline V gene, CDR1 is SEHNR and CDR2 is FQNEAQ (reference sequence). CDR3 amino acids: CASSPHLRGRGEKLFF. CDR3 DNA: TGTGCCAGCAGCCCCCACCTGAGGGGGCGAGGTGAAAAACTGTTTTTT. The full variable domain, in which reference TRBV7-9 and TRBJ1-4 provide the parts outside the CDR3, is DTGVSQNPRHKITKRGQNVTFRCDPISEHNRLYWYRQTLGQGPEFLTYFQNEAQLEKSRLLSDRFSAERPKGSFSTLEIQRTEQGDSAMYLCASSPHLRGRGEKLFFGSGTQLSVL.

The V and J genes are TRBV19 and TRBJ1-5; 8 bases are a match to TRBD1. CDR1 and CDR2 from the germline V gene are LNHDA and SQIVND (reference sequence). With 5 bases clipped from V and 6 bases from J, the junction kept 6 bases outside the gene matches. This CDR3 region has 14 residues. For the CDR3, the DNA is TGTGCCAGTAGTCAACAGGGGGATGTTCAGCCCCAGCATTTT. Its protein is CASSQQGDVQPQHF.

The rearrangement joins TRBV5-1 to TRBJ2-5; 11 bases fit TRBD1. Germline assignment: CDR1 SGHRS and CDR2 YFSETQ. CDR3 length equals 16 residues. The J segment lost 0 bases and the V segment lost 4 bases, leaving 5 bases of the junction unmatched. Here the CDR3 reads CASSPGTGGYQETQYF. The CDR3 DNA reads as TGCGCCAGCAGCCCCGGGACAGGGGGGTACCAAGAGACCCAGTACTTC.

The sample holds one count of this clone. The rearrangement links TRBV19 to TRBJ2-7, with D perhaps matching TRBD2 (6 bases). The CDR3 spans 15 residues. Trimming removed 2 bases from V and 4 bases from J, with 15 bases in between. The germline V gene has CDR1 LNHDA and CDR2 SQIVND (reference sequence). CDR3 nucleotide sequence: TGTGCCAGTAGTATAAGTGGGGGGTTAGGTTACGAGCAGTACTTC. Residues: CASSISGGLGYEQYF.

This rearrangement joins TRBV18 to TRBJ1-4, with a tentative D call TRBD1 (5 bases). V was pared by 5 bases and J by 5 bases, with 12 bases between. This CDR3 is built from 14 residues. Germline values: CDR1 KGHSH, CDR2 LQKENI. CDR3 DNA sequence: TGTGCCAGCTCATCTCGACAGACAAATGAAAAACTGTTTTTT. Translation: CASSSRQTNEKLFF.

The CDR3: CASSQVGLASITDTQYF. The CDR3 nucleotides read TGCGCCAGCAGCCAAGTGGGACTAGCGTCTATCACAGATACGCAGTATTTT. The chain has TRBV4-1 and TRBJ2-3; TRBD2 agrees at 10 bases. The CDR3 consists of 17 residues. The junction had 6 bases not matched to a gene; V was cut back by 1 base and J by 2 bases. Per germline, CDR1 MGHRA and CDR2 YSYEKL.

The V gene is TRBV7-8, the J gene TRBJ1-5; the D is unclear. CDR1 and CDR2 from the germline V gene are SGHVS and FQNEAQ. This CDR3 spans 13 amino acids. The ends were cut back, 1 base at V and 4 bases at J, with 5 bases in the middle. The CDR3, as DNA: TGTGCCAGCAGCTTAGAACTGAATCAGCCCCAGCATTTT. Its translation: CASSLELNQPQHF.

The J gene is TRBJ2-7, the V gene TRBV5-4, with 7 positions matching TRBD1. This CDR3 region has 14 residues. CDR1 is SGHNT, CDR2 YYREEE, per germline (reference sequence). The V segment lost 4 bases and the J segment 5 bases; nucleotides outside the gene matches: 9. The DNA of the CDR3 is TGTGCCAGCAGCCCCCGGGACAGACTTGACGAGCAGTACTTC. Translated: CASSPRDRLDEQYF.

This sequence joins TRBV9 and TRBJ2-4, with 7 bases lining up with TRBD1. This CDR3 comprises 16 residues. Losses at the gene ends were 0 bases for V and 5 bases for J; bases not matched to a gene: 8. Germline V gene sequence: CDR1 SGDLS, CDR2 YYNGEE. The CDR3 here is CASSVAPGTAENIQYF. The CDR3, as DNA: TGTGCCAGCAGCGTAGCCCCTGGGACAGCGGAAAACATTCAGTACTTC.

The rearrangement uses TRBV24-1 and TRBJ2-3; 8 nucleotides align to TRBD2. V lost 5 bases and J lost 1; bases outside the gene matches: 4. CDR3 length: 15 residues. Germline V gene data show CDR1 as KGHDR and CDR2 as SFDVKD. CDR3 nucleotide sequence: TGTGCCACCAGTGTTCATAGCGGGGGCACAGATACGCAGTATTTT. Translation gives CATSVHSGGTDTQYF.

This clone was picked up a small number of times. The chain combines TRBV3-1 (or the pseudogene TRBV3-2) with TRBJ1-1; 9 nucleotides match TRBD1. This CDR3 is built from 14 residues. The germline V gene encodes CDR1 LGHDT and CDR2 YNNKEL (reference sequence). V lost 3 bases and J lost 8; bases outside the gene matches: 7. In nucleotides, the CDR3 is TGTGCCAGCAGCCATCCCCTGGGGACAGGGGAAGCTTTCTTT. Encoded protein: CASSHPLGTGEAFF.

V gene TRBV6-1 combines with J gene TRBJ1-5; 8 nucleotides match TRBD1. The ends lost 4 bases at V and 5 bases at J; junction bases unmatched: 16. CDR1 and CDR2 (germline): MNHNS, SASEGT. The CDR3 runs 18 residues. The CDR3 is CASSARGTGPVLDQPQHF. CDR3 in DNA: TGTGCCAGCAGTGCACGAGGGACAGGTCCAGTACTGGATCAGCCCCAGCATTTT.

This rearrangement joins TRBV5-1 to TRBJ2-5, with D perhaps TRBD1 (6 bases). Germline CDR1 SGHRS, CDR2 YFSETQ. Deletions cut 0 bases from V and 5 bases from J, with 14 bases between. The CDR3 consists of 15 residues. Here the CDR3 reads CASSLGTGFVETQYF. In nucleotides, the CDR3 is TGCGCCAGCAGCTTGGGTACAGGGTTCGTGGAGACCCAGTACTTC.

This clone was counted a few times. The CDR3 bases are TGCGCCAGCGGAAGAACAGGGGAAGATGAAAAACTGTTTTTT. It specifies CASGRTGEDEKLFF. V gene TRBV5-1 combines with J gene TRBJ1-4; 7 bases map to TRBD1. Germline values: CDR1 SGHRS, CDR2 YFSETQ. The CDR3 sequence is 14 residues long. With V trimmed by 7 bases and J by 6 bases, 9 bases remained unmatched.

The chain combines TRBV7-9 with TRBJ2-1, with TRBD2 as a possible D gene (5 bases). Trimming stripped 5 bases from V and 5 bases from J, with 16 bases between. The CDR3 has 15 residues. CDR1 and CDR2 (germline): SEHNR, FQNEAQ (reference sequence). The chain's CDR3 is CASSIRTLRNNEQFF. CDR3 bases: TGTGCCAGCAGCATTAGGACTCTTAGAAACAATGAGCAGTTCTTC.

The V gene is TRBV19, the J gene TRBJ2-1; 7 bases match TRBD1. V lost 0 bases and J lost 1; bases outside the gene matches: 3. The germline CDR1 and CDR2 sequences are LNHDA and SQIVND (reference sequence). This CDR3 spans 16 amino acids. The CDR3 DNA follows: TGTGCCAGTAGTATAGAGACAGGGTGGTCCTACAATGAGCAGTTCTTC. It yields the protein CASSIETGWSYNEQFF.

The chain carries TRBV19 and TRBJ1-1; D is unclear. Trimming cost V 6 bases and J 4 bases, with 18 bases left between them. Germline-derived CDR1 and CDR2 are LNHDA and SQIVND (reference sequence). The length of the CDR3 is 15 residues. The CDR3 nucleotides read TGTGCCAGTAGAATCTCGGGATCCCGGGGCACTGAAGCTTTCTTT. Translated: CASRISGSRGTEAFF.

V and J are TRBV2 and TRBJ2-7, with D maybe TRBD1 (6 bases). The CDR3 runs 14 residues. Germline loops: CDR1 SNHLY, CDR2 FYNNEI. Trimming cost V 6 bases and J 5 bases, with 17 bases left between them. CDR3 in amino acids: CASRPPPGANEQYF. DNA of the CDR3: TGTGCCAGCAGACCACCCCCAGGGGCGAACGAGCAGTACTTC.

The V gene is TRBV19, the J gene TRBJ2-1, with 8 positions matching TRBD2. With 5 bases clipped from V and 4 bases from J, the junction kept 4 bases outside the gene matches. This CDR3 has 14 residues. Germline loops: CDR1 LNHDA, CDR2 SQIVND (reference sequence). CDR3 coding DNA: TGTGCCAGTAGTGCCGGGGGGGGTTACAATGAGCAGTTCTTC. Translated, it gives CASSAGGGYNEQFF.

CDR3 residues: CASSIARGQETQYF. In DNA, the CDR3 is TGTGCCAGTAGTATAGCCCGGGGCCAAGAGACCCAGTACTTC. J is TRBJ2-5 and V is TRBV19, with a possible D match to TRBD2 (5 bases). Between the trimmed V and J ends, which lost 1 base and 1 base, there was a span of 7 bases. The germline CDR1 and CDR2 sequences are LNHDA and SQIVND (reference sequence). This CDR3 has 14 amino acids. Full variable domain (rest looked up from reference TRBV19 and TRBJ2-5): DGGITQSPKYLFRKEGQNVTLSCEQNLNHDAMYWYRQDPGQGLRLIYYSQIVNDFQKGDIAEGYSVSREKKESFPLTVTSAQKNPTAFYLCASSIARGQETQYFGPGTRLLVL.

The V gene is TRBV19, the J gene TRBJ1-4; 8 positions agree with TRBD1. Germline lookup yields CDR1 LNHDA and CDR2 SQIVND (reference sequence). The CDR3 runs 14 residues. V shed 3 bases and J 5 bases; nucleotides not matched to a gene: 2. DNA for the CDR3: TGTGCCAGTAGTATTCGACAGGGGAATGAAAAACTGTTTTTT. Encoded protein: CASSIRQGNEKLFF.

This chain connects TRBV5-1 to TRBJ2-3; D may be TRBD2 (6 bases). Germline V lookup: CDR1 SGHRS, CDR2 YFSETQ. The CDR3 spans 15 residues. The ends were cut back, 4 bases at V and 2 bases at J, with 14 bases in the middle. CDR3 loop: CASSQGGVDTDTQYF. The CDR3 DNA reads TGCGCCAGCAGCCAGGGCGGGGTGGACACAGATACGCAGTATTTT.

This sequence joins TRBV29-1 and TRBJ2-5; the D gene is possibly TRBD2 (6 bases). The CDR3 is 14 amino acids. V gave up 5 bases and J gave up 2 bases, with 15 bases separating them. Germline V lookup: CDR1 SQVTM, CDR2 ANQGSEA. The CDR3 is CSVLEGPGQETQYF. The CDR3 DNA follows: TGCAGCGTTCTGGAGGGCCCGGGACAAGAGACCCAGTACTTC.

This chain uses TRBV5-1 with TRBJ2-3; 10 positions match TRBD1. V lost 4 bases, J lost 5 bases, and 7 bases stayed unmatched. CDR1 and CDR2 (germline): SGHRS, YFSETQ. The CDR3 totals 15 residues. The CDR3 DNA reads as TGCGCCAGCAGCAGTTCCGGGACAGGGGTAGATACGCAGTATTTT. Translation gives CASSSSGTGVDTQYF.